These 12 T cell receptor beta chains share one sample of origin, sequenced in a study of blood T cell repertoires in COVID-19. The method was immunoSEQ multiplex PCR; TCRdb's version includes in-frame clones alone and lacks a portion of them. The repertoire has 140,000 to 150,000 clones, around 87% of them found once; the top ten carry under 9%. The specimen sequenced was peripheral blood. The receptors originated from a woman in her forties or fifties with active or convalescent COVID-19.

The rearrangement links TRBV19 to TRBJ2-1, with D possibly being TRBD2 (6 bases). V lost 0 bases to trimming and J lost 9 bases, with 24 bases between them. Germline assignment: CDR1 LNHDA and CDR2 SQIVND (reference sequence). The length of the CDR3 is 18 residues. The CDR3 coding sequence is TGTGCCAGTAGTATAGATCGTGGGGGGAGCTCCCTCTTCTTTGAGCAGTTCTTC. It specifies CASSIDRGGSSLFFEQFF.

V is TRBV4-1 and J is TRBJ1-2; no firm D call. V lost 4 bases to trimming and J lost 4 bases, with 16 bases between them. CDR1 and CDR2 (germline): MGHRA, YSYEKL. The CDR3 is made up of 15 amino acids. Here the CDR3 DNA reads TGCGCCAGCAGCCCCTACAGTAGTCCAGCCTATGGCTACACCTTC. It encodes CASSPYSSPAYGYTF.

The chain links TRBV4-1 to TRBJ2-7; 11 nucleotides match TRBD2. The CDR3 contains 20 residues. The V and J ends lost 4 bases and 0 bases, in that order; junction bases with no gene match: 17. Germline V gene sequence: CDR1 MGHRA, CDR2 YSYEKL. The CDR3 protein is CASSPPQWVTGTSGSYEQYF. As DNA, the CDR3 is TGCGCCAGCAGCCCCCCCCAGTGGGTTACCGGGACTAGCGGCTCCTACGAGCAGTACTTC.

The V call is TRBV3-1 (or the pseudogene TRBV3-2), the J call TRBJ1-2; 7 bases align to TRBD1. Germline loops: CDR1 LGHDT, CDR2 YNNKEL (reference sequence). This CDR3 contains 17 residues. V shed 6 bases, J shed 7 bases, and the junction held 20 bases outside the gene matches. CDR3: CASSLYSTGYGFGGYTF. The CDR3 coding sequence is TGTGCCAGCAGTCTATACTCGACAGGGTACGGCTTCGGTGGCTACACCTTC.

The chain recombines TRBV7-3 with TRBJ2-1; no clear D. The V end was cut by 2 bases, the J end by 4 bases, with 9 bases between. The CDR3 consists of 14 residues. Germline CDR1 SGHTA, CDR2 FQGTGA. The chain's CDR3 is CASSLSPGYNEQFF. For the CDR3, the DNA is TGTGCCAGCAGCTTATCTCCCGGTTACAATGAGCAGTTCTTC.

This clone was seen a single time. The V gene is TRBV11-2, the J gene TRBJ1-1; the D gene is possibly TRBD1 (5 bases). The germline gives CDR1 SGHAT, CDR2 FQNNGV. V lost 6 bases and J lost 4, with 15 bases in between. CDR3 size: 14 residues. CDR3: CASSYSQGLTEAFF. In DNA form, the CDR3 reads TGTGCCAGCAGTTATTCTCAGGGCCTCACTGAAGCTTTCTTT.

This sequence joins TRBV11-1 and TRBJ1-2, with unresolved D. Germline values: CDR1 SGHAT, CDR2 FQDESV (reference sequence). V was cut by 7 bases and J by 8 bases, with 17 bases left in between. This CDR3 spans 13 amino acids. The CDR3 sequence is CASTPGGSGGYTF. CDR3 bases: TGTGCCAGCACCCCGGGAGGTTCGGGCGGCTACACCTTC.

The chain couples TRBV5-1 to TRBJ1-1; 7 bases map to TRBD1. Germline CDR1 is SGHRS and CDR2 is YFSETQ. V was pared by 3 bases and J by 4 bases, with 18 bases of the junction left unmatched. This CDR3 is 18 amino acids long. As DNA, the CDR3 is TGCGCCAGCAGCTACCGGGTCACAGGGGATGTGAGACGCACTGAAGCTTTCTTT. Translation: CASSYRVTGDVRRTEAFF.

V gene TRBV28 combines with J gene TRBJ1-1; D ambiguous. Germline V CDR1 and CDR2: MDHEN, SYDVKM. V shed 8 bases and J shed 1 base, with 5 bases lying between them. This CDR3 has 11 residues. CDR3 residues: CASPSNTEAFF. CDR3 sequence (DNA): TGTGCCAGCCCTTCGAACACTGAAGCTTTCTTT.

The CDR3 DNA is TGTGCCAGCAGCTTACAGGGAAGGGATAATTCACCCCTCCACTTT. Its protein is CASSLQGRDNSPLHF. This sequence joins TRBV7-2 and TRBJ1-6, with D perhaps TRBD1 (5 bases). V was pared by 2 bases and J by 5 bases, with 10 bases between. Germline loops: CDR1 SGHTA, CDR2 FQGNSA. CDR3 length: 15 amino acids. The full variable domain, completed using reference TRBV7-2 and TRBJ1-6, is GAGVSQSPSNKVTEKGKDVELRCDPISGHTALYWYRQSLGQGLEFLIYFQGNSAPDKSGLPSDRFSAERTGGSVSTLTIQRTQQEDSAVYLCASSLQGRDNSPLHFGNGTRLTVT.

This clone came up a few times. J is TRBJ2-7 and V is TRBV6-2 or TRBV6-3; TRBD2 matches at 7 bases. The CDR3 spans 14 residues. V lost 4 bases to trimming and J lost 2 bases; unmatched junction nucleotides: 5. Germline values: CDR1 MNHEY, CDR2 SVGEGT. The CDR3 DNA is TGTGCCAGCAGTTCCCAGCGGGACCCCTACGAGCAGTACTTC. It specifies CASSSQRDPYEQYF.

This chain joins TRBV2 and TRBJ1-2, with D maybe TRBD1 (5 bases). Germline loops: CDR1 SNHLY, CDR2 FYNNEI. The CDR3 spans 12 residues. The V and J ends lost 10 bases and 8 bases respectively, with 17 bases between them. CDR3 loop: CATRRGSEGYTF. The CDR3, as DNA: TGTGCCACTCGGCGGGGGTCTGAGGGCTACACCTTC.